The entry below describes one T cell receptor beta chain. Per the germline V gene, CDR1 is LNHDA and CDR2 is SQIVND (reference sequence). CDR3 length: 12 amino acids. J gave up 7 bases and V 11 bases, and 4 bases lay outside the gene matches. Profiled with immunoSEQ multiplex PCR; TCRdb holds only in-frame clones, not every one. The data hold 400,000 to 550,000 clones, with 79% observed a single time. The sample belongs to a study of shared clonotypes between healthy human individuals. The chain links TRBV19 to TRBJ1-5; 11 bases map to TRBD1. The source is a woman in her thirties or forties in good health. Some clones in this sample may be carry-over from other donors' samples. The source material was PBMCs. CDR3 residues: CACRDRGQPQHF. As DNA, the CDR3 is TGTGCCTGTCGGGACAGGGGGCAGCCCCAGCATTTT.